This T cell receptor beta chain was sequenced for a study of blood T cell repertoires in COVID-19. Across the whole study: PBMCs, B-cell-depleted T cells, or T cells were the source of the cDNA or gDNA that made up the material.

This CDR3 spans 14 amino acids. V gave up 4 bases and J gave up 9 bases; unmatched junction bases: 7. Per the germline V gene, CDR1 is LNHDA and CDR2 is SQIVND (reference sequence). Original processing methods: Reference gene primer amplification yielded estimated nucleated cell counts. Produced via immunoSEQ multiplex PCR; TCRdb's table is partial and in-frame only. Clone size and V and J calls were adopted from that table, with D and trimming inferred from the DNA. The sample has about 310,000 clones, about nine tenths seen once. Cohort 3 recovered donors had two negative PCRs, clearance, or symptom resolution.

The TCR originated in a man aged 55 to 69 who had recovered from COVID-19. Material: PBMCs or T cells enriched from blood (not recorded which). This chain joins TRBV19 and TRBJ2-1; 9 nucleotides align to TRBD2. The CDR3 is CASSTLAGAGEQFF. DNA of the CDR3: TGTGCCAGTAGTACATTAGCGGGAGCTGGTGAGCAGTTCTTC. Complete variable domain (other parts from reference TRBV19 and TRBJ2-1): DGGITQSPKYLFRKEGQNVTLSCEQNLNHDAMYWYRQDPGQGLRLIYYSQIVNDFQKGDIAEGYSVSREKKESFPLTVTSAQKNPTAFYLCASSTLAGAGEQFFGPGTRLTVL.